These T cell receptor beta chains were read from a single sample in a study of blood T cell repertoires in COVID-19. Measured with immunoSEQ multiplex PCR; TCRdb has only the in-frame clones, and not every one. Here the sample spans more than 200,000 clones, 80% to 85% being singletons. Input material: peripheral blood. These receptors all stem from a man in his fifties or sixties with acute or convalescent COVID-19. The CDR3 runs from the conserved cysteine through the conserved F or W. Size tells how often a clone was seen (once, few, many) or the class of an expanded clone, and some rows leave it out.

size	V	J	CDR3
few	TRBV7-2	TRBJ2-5	CASSLIRETQYF
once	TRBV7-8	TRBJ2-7	CASSLGSRDRAYEQYF
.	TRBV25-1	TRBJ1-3	CASSVLKSSGNTIYF
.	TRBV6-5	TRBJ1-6	CASSYAGADSPLHF
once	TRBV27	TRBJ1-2	CASSTGQGRYGYTF
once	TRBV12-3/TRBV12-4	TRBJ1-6	CASSSTGYSPLHF
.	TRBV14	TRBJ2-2	CASSYRVTGELFF
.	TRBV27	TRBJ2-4	CASSPAQGGNIQYF
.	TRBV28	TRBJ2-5	CASSSRPSGRETQYF
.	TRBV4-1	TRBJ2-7	CASSLTNTGATAYEQYF
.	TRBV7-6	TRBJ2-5	CASSSTGTRYETQYF
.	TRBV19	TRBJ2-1	CASSMGQGSYNEQFF
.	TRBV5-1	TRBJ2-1	CASSRLDGNSYNEQFF
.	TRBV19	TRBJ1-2	CASSTGHIYTF
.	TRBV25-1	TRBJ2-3	CASSERGVKYTQYF
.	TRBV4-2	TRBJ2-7	CASSQDWGNRGGISYEQYF
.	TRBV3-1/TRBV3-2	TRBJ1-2	CASSQWGADGRGYTF
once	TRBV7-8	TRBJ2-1	CASRFRGRLQQFF
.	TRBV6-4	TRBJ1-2	CASSDPRQGPRGYGYTF
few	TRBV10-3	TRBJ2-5	CAISPGQGLETQYF
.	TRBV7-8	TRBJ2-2	CATRGGATSGGNTGELFF
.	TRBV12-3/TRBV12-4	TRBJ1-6	CASSLNSGSPLHF
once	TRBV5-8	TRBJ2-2	CASRLSGGAGELFF
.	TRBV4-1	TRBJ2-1	CASSHPQGRTGENEQFF
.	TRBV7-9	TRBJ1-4	CASSLALQGFQLERLFF
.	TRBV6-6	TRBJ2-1	CASSYRGGNEQFF
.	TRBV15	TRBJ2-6	CATSRDRGTGANVLTF
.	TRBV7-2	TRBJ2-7	CASSAGGARGEQYF
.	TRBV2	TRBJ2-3	CASTIYGGTDTQYF
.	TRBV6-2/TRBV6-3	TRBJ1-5	CASSYQIYSNQPQHF
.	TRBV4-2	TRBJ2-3	CASSPTTPTSGRADTQYF
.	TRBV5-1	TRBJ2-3	CASSLGLAGADTQYF
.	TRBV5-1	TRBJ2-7	CASSLRGGLDEQYF
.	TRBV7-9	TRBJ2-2	CASTRWTGTGELFF
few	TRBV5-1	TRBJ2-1	CASSFSSFTEQFF
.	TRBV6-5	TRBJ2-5	CASSYGQTSVRTQYF
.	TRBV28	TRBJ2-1	CASSQAGVPYNEQFF
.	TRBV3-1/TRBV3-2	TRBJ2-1	CASSQGRQVNEQFF
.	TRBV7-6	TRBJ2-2	CASSLGRQGAAGELFF
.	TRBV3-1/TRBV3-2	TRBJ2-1	CASSQGPVSPTSYNEQFF
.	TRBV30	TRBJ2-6	CAWSYLRDRAVSGANVLTF
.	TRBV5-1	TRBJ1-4	CASSSGGLSTNEKLFF
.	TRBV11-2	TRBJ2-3	CASSLANGLAGEFNTQYF
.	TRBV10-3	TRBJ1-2	CAIREWAENYGYTF
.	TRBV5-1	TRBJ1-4	CASTPGGTTNEKLFF
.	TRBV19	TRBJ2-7	CASSIRGTGSEQYF
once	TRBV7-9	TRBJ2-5	CASSAWDYQETQYF
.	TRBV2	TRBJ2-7	CASTPEEGYEQYF
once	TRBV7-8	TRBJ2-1	CASSKVGEYNEQFF
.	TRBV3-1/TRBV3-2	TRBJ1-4	CASSPGTGYAATNEKLFF
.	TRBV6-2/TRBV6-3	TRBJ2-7	CASSYPPIVKQYF
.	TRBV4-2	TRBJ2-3	CASSQEGVRTDTQYF
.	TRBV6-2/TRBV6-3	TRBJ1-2	CASSYSRRMSNYGYTF
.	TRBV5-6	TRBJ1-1	CASSSRGAEAFF
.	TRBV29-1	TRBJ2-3	CSVEKGSTDGTQYF
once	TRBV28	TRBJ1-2	CASSTGTGWVYGYTF
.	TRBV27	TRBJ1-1	CASSLSQISYTEAFF
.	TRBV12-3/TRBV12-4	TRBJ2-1	CASSSGSYNEQFF